This TCR beta chain was found in a study of blood T cell repertoires in COVID-19. The overall study: Acute and convalescent COVID-19 specimens originated in the United States, Italy and Spain. In each case, the material was cDNA or gDNA derived from T cells, B-cell-depleted T cells, or PBMCs.

The CDR3 has 18 residues. Germline CDR1 reads SGHRS; CDR2 reads YFSETQ. Germline trimming cut 4 bases from V and 2 bases from J; bases unmatched to any gene: 13. Original processing notes: The assay estimated nucleated cells by amplifying reference gene primers. Profiling relied on immunoSEQ multiplex PCR, and the TCRdb table lists in-frame clones only, not all of them. V, J and clone size reflect that table, while D and trimming were determined from the DNA. In the table there are over 150,000 clones, roughly 84% of which are singletons. J is TRBJ2-1 and V is TRBV5-1, with 9 bases that match TRBD2. This clonotype originated in a woman older than 75 with active or convalescent COVID-19. The material sequenced was peripheral blood. This CDR3 reads CASSPGRLGGRAYNEQFF. In nucleotides, the CDR3 is TGCGCCAGCAGCCCCGGCCGGTTGGGCGGGAGGGCCTACAATGAGCAGTTCTTC. Full variable domain (missing parts from reference TRBV5-1 and TRBJ2-1): KAGVTQTPRYLIKTRGQQVTLSCSPISGHRSVSWYQQTPGQGLQFLFEYFSETQRNKGNFPGRFSGRQFSNSRSEMNVSTLELGDSALYLCASSPGRLGGRAYNEQFFGPGTRLTVL.